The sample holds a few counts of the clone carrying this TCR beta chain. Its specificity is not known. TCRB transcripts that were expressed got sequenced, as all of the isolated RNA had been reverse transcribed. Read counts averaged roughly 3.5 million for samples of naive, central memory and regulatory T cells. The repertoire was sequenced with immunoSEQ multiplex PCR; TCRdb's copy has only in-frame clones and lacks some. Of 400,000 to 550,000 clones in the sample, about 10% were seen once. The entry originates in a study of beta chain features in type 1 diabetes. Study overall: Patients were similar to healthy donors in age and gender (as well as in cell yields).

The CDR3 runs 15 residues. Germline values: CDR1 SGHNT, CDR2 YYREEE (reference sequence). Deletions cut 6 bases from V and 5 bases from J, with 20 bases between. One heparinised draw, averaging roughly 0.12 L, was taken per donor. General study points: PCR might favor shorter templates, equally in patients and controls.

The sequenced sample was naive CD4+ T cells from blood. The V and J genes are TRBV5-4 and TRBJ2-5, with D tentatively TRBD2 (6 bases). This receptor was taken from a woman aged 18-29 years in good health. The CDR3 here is CASTHSLGGEETQYF. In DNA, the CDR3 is TGTGCCAGCACTCACTCCTTGGGGGGTGAGGAGACCCAGTACTTC.